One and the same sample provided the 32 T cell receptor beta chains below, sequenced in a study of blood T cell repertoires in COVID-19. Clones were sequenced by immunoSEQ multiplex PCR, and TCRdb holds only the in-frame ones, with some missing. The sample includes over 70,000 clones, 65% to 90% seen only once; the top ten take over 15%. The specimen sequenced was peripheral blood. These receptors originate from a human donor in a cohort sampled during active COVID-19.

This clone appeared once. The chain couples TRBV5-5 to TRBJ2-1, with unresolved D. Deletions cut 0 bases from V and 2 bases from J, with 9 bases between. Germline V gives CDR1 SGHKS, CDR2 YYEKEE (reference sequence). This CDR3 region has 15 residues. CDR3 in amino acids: CASSLVARTYNEQFF. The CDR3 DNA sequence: TGTGCCAGCAGCTTGGTTGCGCGCACCTACAATGAGCAGTTCTTC.

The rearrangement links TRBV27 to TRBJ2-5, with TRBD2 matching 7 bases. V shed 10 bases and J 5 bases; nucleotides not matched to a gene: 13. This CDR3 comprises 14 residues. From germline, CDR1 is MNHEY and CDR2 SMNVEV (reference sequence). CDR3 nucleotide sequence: TGTGCCACCGCCTGGGGCGGGAGTAAGGAGACCCAGTACTTC. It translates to CATAWGGSKETQYF.

The CDR3 loop is CASSPRTSGGNEQFF. For the CDR3, the DNA is TGTGCCAGCTCACCGAGAACTAGCGGGGGCAATGAGCAGTTCTTC. V and J are TRBV18 and TRBJ2-1, with 11 bases matching TRBD2. V trimming: 3 bases; J trimming: 6 bases; junction bases outside the gene matches: 4. The germline gives CDR1 KGHSH, CDR2 LQKENI. CDR3 length: 15 residues.

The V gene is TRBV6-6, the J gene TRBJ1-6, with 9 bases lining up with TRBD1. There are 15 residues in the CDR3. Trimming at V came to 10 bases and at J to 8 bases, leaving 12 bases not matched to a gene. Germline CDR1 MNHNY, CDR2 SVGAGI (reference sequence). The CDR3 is CATTDWGQGHSPLHF. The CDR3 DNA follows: TGTGCCACAACGGATTGGGGACAGGGACATTCACCCCTCCACTTT.

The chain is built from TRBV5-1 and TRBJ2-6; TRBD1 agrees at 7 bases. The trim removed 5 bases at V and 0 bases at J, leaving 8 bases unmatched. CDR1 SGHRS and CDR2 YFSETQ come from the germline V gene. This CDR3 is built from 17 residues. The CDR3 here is CASSRDSQSSGANVLTF. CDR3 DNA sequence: TGCGCCAGCAGTAGGGACAGTCAGAGCTCTGGGGCCAACGTCCTGACTTTC. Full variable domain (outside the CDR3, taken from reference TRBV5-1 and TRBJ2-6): KAGVTQTPRYLIKTRGQQVTLSCSPISGHRSVSWYQQTPGQGLQFLFEYFSETQRNKGNFPGRFSGRQFSNSRSEMNVSTLELGDSALYLCASSRDSQSSGANVLTFGAGSRLTVL.

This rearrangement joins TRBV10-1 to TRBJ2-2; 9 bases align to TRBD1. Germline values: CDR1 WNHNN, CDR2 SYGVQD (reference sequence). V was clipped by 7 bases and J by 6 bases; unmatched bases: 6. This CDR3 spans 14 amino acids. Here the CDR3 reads CASTRDRVSGELFF. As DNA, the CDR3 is TGCGCCAGCACCCGGGACAGGGTCTCCGGGGAGCTGTTTTTT.

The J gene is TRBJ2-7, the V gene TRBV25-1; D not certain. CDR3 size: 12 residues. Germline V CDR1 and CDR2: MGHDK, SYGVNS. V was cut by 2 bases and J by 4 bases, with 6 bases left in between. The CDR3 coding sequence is TGTGCCAGCAGTGAACACGGGTACGAGCAGTACTTC. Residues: CASSEHGYEQYF.

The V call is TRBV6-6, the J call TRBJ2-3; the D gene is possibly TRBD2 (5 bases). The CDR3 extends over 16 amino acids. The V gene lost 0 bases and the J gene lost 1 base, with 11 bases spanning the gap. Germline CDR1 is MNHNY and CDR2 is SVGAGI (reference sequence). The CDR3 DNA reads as TGTGCCAGCAGTTACTCGTCGGGGTTAGGCACAGATACGCAGTATTTT. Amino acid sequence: CASSYSSGLGTDTQYF.

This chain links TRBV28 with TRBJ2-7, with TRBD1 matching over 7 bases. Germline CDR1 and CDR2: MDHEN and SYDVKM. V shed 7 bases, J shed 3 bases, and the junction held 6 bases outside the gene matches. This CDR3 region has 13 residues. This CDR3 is CASMDRNLYEQYF. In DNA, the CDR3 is TGTGCCAGCATGGACAGGAACCTCTACGAGCAGTACTTC.

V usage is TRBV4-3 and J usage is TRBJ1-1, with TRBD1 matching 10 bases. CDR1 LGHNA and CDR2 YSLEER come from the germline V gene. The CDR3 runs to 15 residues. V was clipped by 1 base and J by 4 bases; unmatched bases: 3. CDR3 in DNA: TGCGCCAGCAGCCAAGGGACAGGGGGAAGCACTGAAGCTTTCTTT. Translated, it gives CASSQGTGGSTEAFF.

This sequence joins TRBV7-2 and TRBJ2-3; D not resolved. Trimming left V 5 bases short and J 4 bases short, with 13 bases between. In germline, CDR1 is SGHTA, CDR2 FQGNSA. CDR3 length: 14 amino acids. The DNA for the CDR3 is TGTGCCAGCAGCAAACAAATCATCGCAGATACGCAGTATTTT. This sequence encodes CASSKQIIADTQYF.

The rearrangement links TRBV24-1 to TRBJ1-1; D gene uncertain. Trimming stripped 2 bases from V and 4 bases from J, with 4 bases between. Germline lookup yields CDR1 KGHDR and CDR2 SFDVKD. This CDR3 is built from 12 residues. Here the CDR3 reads CATSDYGTEAFF. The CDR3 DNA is TGTGCCACCAGTGATTACGGCACTGAAGCTTTCTTT.

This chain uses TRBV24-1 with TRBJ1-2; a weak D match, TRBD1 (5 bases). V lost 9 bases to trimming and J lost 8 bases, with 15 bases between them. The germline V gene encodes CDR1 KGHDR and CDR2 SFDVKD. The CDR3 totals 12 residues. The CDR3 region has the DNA TGTGCCACCTATACTGGAGGGGAAGGCTACACCTTC. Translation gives CATYTGGEGYTF.

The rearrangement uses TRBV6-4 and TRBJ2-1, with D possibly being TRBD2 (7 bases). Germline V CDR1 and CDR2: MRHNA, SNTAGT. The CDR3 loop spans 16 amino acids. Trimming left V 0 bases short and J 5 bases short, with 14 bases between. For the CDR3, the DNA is TGTGCCAGCAGTGACTCCGAGGGGGGGGCCAACAATGAGCAGTTCTTC. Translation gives CASSDSEGGANNEQFF.

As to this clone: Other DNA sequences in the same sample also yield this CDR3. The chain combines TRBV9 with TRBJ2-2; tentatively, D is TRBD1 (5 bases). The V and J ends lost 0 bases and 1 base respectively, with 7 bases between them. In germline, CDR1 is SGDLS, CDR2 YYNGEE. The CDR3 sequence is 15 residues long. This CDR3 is CASSVGQGNTGELFF. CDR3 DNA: TGTGCCAGCAGCGTAGGCCAGGGGAACACCGGGGAGCTGTTTTTT.

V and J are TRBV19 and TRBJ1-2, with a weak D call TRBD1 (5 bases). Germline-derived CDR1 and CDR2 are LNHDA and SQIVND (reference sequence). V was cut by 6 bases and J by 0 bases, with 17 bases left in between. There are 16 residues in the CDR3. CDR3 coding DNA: TGTGCCAGTAGGTTATACTTGACAGAAGCTAACTATGGCTACACCTTC. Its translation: CASRLYLTEANYGYTF.

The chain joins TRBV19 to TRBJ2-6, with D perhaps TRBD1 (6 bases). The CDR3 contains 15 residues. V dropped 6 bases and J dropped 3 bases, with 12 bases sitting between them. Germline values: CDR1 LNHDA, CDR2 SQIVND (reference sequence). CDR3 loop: CASSLTGLGANVLTF. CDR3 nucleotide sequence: TGTGCCAGTAGCCTCACAGGGCTTGGGGCCAACGTCCTGACTTTC.

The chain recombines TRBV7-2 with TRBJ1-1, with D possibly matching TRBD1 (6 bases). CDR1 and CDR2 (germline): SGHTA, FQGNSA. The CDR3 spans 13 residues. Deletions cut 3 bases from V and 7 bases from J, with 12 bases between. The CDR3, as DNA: TGTGCCAGCAGCTTTACAGGGTCTCGTGAAGCTTTCTTT. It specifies CASSFTGSREAFF.

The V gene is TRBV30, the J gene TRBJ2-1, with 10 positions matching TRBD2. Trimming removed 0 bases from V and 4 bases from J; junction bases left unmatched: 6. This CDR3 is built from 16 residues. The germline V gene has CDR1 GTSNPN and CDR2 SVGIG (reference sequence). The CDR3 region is CAWSVLAGVGYNEQFF. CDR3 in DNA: TGTGCCTGGAGTGTGCTAGCGGGGGTGGGTTACAATGAGCAGTTCTTC.

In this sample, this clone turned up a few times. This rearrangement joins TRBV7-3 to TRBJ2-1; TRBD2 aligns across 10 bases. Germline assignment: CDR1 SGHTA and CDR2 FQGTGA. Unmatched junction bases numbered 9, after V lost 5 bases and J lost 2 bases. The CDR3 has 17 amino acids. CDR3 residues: CASSPSHLAGAYNEQFF. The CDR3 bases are TGTGCCAGCAGCCCAAGCCATCTAGCGGGAGCCTACAATGAGCAGTTCTTC.

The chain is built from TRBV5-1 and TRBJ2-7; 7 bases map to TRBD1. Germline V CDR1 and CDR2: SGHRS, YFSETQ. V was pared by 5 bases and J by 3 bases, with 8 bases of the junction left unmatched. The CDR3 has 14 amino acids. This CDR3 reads CASRPTGTDYEQYF. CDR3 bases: TGCGCCAGCAGACCCACTGGGACAGACTACGAGCAGTACTTC. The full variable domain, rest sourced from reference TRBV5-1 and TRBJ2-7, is KAGVTQTPRYLIKTRGQQVTLSCSPISGHRSVSWYQQTPGQGLQFLFEYFSETQRNKGNFPGRFSGRQFSNSRSEMNVSTLELGDSALYLCASRPTGTDYEQYFGPGTRLTVT.

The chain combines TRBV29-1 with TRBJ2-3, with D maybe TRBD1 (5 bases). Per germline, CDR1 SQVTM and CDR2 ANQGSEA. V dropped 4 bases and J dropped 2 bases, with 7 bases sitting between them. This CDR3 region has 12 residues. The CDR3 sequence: CSVGQYTDTQYF. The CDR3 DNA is TGCAGCGTTGGACAGTACACAGATACGCAGTATTTT.

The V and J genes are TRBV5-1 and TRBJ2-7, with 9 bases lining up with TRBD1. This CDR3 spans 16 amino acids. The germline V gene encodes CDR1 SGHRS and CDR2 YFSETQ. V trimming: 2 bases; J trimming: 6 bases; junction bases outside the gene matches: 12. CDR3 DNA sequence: TGCGCCAGCAGCTTTGACCCCCCGGGACAGGGTTTCGAGCAGTACTTC. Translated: CASSFDPPGQGFEQYF. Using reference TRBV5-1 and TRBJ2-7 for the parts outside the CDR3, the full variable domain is KAGVTQTPRYLIKTRGQQVTLSCSPISGHRSVSWYQQTPGQGLQFLFEYFSETQRNKGNFPGRFSGRQFSNSRSEMNVSTLELGDSALYLCASSFDPPGQGFEQYFGPGTRLTVT.

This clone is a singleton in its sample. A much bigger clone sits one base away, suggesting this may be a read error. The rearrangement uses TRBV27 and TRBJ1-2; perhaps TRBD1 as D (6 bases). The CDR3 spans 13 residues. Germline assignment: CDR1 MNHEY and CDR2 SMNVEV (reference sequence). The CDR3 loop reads CANSTRGNYGYTF. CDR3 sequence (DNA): TGTGCCAACAGTACCAGGGGAAACTATGGCTACACCTTC.

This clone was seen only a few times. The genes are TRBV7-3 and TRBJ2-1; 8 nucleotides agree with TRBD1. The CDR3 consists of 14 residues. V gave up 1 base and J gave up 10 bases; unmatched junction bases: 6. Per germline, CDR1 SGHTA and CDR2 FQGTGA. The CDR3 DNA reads TGTGCCAGCAGCTTAATACAGGGGGGTGGAGAGCAGTTCTTC. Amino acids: CASSLIQGGGEQFF.

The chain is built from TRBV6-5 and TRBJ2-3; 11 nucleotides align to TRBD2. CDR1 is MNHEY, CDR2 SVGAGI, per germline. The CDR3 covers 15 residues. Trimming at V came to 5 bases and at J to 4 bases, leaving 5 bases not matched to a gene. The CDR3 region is CASSTTSGSPDTQYF. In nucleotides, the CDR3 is TGTGCCAGCAGTACAACTAGCGGGAGTCCAGATACGCAGTATTTT.

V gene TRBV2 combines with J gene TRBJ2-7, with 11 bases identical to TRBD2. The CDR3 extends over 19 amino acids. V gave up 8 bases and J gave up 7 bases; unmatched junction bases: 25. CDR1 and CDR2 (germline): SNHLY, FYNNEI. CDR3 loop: CASGWTGTGLGLAGWEQYF. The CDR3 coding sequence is TGTGCCAGCGGATGGACCGGGACGGGCCTCGGACTAGCGGGTTGGGAGCAGTACTTC.

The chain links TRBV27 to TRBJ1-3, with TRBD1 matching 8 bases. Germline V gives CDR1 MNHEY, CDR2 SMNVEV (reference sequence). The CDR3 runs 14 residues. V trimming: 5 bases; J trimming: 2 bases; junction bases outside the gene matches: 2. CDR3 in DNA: TGTGCCAGCAGTGCGGACAGGGCTGGAAACACCATATATTTT. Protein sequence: CASSADRAGNTIYF.

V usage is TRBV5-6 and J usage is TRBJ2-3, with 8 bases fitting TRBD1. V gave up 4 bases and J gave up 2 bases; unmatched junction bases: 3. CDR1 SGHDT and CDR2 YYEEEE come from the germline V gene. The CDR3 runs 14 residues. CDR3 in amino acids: CASSGRGLTDTQYF. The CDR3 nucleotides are TGTGCCAGCAGCGGCAGGGGGCTCACAGATACGCAGTATTTT.

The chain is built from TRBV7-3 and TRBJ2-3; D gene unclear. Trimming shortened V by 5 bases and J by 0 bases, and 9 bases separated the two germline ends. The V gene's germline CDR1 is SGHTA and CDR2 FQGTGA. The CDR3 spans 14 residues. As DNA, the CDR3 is TGTGCCAGCAGCCCAGGTACTAGCACAGATACGCAGTATTTT. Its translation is CASSPGTSTDTQYF.

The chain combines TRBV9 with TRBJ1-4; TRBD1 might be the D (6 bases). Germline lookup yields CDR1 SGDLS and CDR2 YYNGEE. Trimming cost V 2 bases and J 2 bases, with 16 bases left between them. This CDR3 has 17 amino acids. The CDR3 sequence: CASSVGERGATNEKLFF. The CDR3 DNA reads TGTGCCAGCAGCGTCGGGGAACGGGGGGCGACTAATGAAAAACTGTTTTTT.

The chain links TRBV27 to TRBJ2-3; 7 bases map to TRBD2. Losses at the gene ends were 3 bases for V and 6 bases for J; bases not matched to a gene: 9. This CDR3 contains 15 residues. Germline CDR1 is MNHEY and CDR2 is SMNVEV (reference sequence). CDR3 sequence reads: CASSFRAGTGDTQYF. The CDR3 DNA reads TGTGCCAGCAGTTTTCGAGCGGGGACGGGGGATACGCAGTATTTT.